The TCR beta chain described here comes from a study of PD-1 blockade in mismatch repair-deficient tumors. Overall study: Patients had 11 to 13 mismatch repair-deficient cancer types and were previously treated and progressing.

Whole-study results and caveats: Tumor-resident clones, often absent from pretreatment blood, expanded after pembrolizumab and then contracted.

The CDR3 length is 19 residues. J gave up 4 bases and V 3 bases, and 9 bases lay outside the gene matches. CDR1 MGHRA and CDR2 YSYEKL come from the germline V gene. Mismatch repair deficiency was confirmed in all patients, by PCR or immunohistochemistry. The TCR-sequenced patients were a few responders to pembrolizumab. Method: immunoSEQ multiplex PCR; TCRdb's copy keeps in-frame clones and lacks some. The sample has approximately 25,000 clones, 83% seen once. About this clone: The antigen remains unidentified.

The clonotype was recovered from an adult with mismatch repair-deficient cancer. The specimen was peripheral blood, collected 12 weeks after starting pembrolizumab. This chain connects TRBV4-1 to TRBJ2-2; TRBD2 aligns across 15 bases. This CDR3 reads CASSHIGLAGGPTTGELFF. For the CDR3, the DNA is TGCGCCAGCAGCCATATCGGACTAGCGGGAGGGCCCACCACCGGGGAGCTGTTTTTT.